This T cell receptor (beta chain) was sequenced during a study of early T cells in non-severe SARS-CoV-2 infection. The wider study: Bulk RNA taken from unsorted whole blood was sequenced, leaving chains unpaired. Study-wide results and limits: VDJdb matches were skewed toward anti-spike CD8 T cell responses.

This clonotype occurred many times. As yet, its antigen is unknown. J gave up 5 bases and V 4 bases, and 3 bases lay outside the gene matches. CDR3 length equals 13 residues. Germline V CDR1 and CDR2: SGHAT, FQNNGV. Unique molecular identifiers were affixed to single, distinct cDNA molecules. TCRdb used MiXCR to reprocess the 5' RACE reads, holding one entry per CDR3 protein. The sample shows 98,000 or so distinct CDR3 sequences, 12% of them seen only once. The chain couples TRBV11-2 to TRBJ2-5; 8 positions match TRBD1. Sample: whole blood. The origin of this receptor is an adult who was a healthcare worker with PCR-confirmed SARS-CoV-2 infection or an uninfected control (not recorded which). CDR3 nucleotides: TGTGCCAGCAGCTCGGGACAGGTGGAGACCCAGTACTTC. Its translation is CASSSGQVETQYF. The full variable domain, its missing parts supplied by reference TRBV11-2 and TRBJ2-5, is EAGVAQSPRYKIIEKRQSVAFWCNPISGHATLYWYQQILGQGPKLLIQFQNNGVVDDSQLPKDRFSAERLKGVDSTLKIQPAKLEDSAVYLCASSSGQVETQYFGPGTRLLVL.